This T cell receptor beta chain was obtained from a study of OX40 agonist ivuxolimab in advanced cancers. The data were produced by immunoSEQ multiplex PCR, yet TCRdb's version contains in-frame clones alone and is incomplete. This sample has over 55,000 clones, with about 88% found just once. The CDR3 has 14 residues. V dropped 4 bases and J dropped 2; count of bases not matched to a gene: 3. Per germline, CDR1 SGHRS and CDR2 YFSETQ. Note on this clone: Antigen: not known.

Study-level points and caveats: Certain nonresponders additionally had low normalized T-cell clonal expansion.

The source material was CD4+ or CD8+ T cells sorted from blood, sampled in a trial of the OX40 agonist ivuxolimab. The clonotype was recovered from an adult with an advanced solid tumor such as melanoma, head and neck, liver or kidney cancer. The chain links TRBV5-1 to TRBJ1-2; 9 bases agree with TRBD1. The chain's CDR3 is CASSPGTGNYGYTF. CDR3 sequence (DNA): TGCGCCAGCAGCCCCGGGACAGGGAACTATGGCTACACCTTC. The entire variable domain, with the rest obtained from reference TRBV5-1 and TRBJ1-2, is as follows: KAGVTQTPRYLIKTRGQQVTLSCSPISGHRSVSWYQQTPGQGLQFLFEYFSETQRNKGNFPGRFSGRQFSNSRSEMNVSTLELGDSALYLCASSPGTGNYGYTFGSGTRLTVV.